This T cell receptor (beta chain) was identified during a study of T cells in Graves' hyperthyroidism and ophthalmopathy (dated by TCRdb to about 2019). Looking at the study overall: Peripheral blood was sampled at the time of initial diagnosis, prior to any treatment. To identify distinguishing TCR V-J signatures, a discovery cohort of some 100 patients was used, comprising 43 with Graves' ophthalmopathy and 55 to 65 with stable Graves' hyperthyroidism. An independent validation cohort of around 19 hyperthyroidism patients and over 15 patients who later progressed to ophthalmopathy tested prospective prediction of ophthalmopathy. The 85 to 100 discovery patients were divided at random into training and test sets in a 7:3 ratio. The study also compared thyroid tissue and blood T-cell repertoires from over 5 Graves' hyperthyroidism patients. Once sampling was done, hyperthyroidism patients were given methimazole at a starting dose of 30 mg daily, whereas ophthalmopathy patients were given high-dose intravenous methylprednisolone. The paper describes TCR Vbeta CDR3 sequencing of 140 or so peripheral blood samples, made up of 43 ophthalmopathy patients, some 80 hyperthyroidism patients and roughly 17 progressor patients. What the work shows at the level of the full study, not this receptor alone: Sample size was not statistically predetermined, and blinding of investigators to group allocation was not performed. A model built on a 13 V-J signature distinguished ophthalmopathy from stable hyperthyroidism, reaching approximately 89% sensitivity and 81.08% specificity in cross-validation and 80%/75% in testing. In validation, progression to ophthalmopathy was predicted by the model with 70.59% sensitivity and about 72% specificity, a median of around 6.5 months before onset. Blood samples also contained most of the expanded thyroid clonotypes (frequency above 0.001), which suggests that blood repertoires may reflect thyroid immune responses.

At the junction V is shortened by 6 bases and J by 0 bases, with 10 bases in between. From cysteine to phenylalanine, the CDR3 is 14 amino acids long. Kept here is only the CDR3 DNA, which spans 42 bases and is read in frame from base 1. Stable Graves' hyperthyroidism was defined as the absence of progression to ophthalmopathy over 18 months of follow-up. Hyperthyroidism patients were newly diagnosed, had a disease duration of under 2 months, and were aged 18 to 65 years. Any patient with an uncontrolled infection, another autoimmune disease, pregnancy or lactation was excluded. Diagnoses were established on the basis of clinical symptoms, serum thyroxine and TRAb, thyroid ultrasound, and orbital computed tomography. Ficoll-Paque density gradient centrifugation was used to isolate PBMCs from about 10 ml of fresh peripheral blood. Trizol reagent was used to extract total RNA, and RNA quality was then checked on an Agilent 2100 Bioanalyzer.

The TCR beta CDR3 regions were amplified from the RNA transcripts. The TCR CDR3 was subjected to a first round of RT-PCR using the HTBI primer set and the Qiagen OneStep RT-PCR kit. A second multiplex PCR round built the libraries, followed by size selection and purification. The libraries were sequenced on an Illumina HiSeq2000 using paired-end 100 bp reads. In the source study's methods: SOAPnuke was used to process the raw data, throwing out any read that contained adapters or uncalled bases, had a mean Phred below 15, or lacked an exact constant-primer or identifier match. High-quality paired reads were merged using COPE v1.2.5, and each unique nucleotide sequence was defined as a clonotype. MiTCR v1.1 was used to align clonotypes to the IMGT TRBV, TRBD and TRBJ reference segments. The analysis was restricted to V-J combinations with a frequency above 0.0001, which together covered roughly 99% of the repertoires. A TCS score was defined as the ratio between F50 (clonal expansion) and ExV (chaos), using BLOSUM62-based TCRdist between CDR3 peptides within each V-J. Welch's t-statistics and random forest reduced around 510 V-J features to roughly 13, which were used in a naive Bayes classifier (R e1071). TCRdb redid the processing of the public reads, applying fastp at Q25 and MiXCR, and retained in-frame beta chains. Each record represents a unique CDR3 protein, reported with the most common genes and DNA among its rows. These V and J calls are TCRdb output, not the study's own analysis. The sample yields fewer than 800,000 distinct CDR3 sequences; around 15% were counted once. The ten largest clones take up over 7.5% of the sample.

This clonotype came up many times. The antigen this receptor binds is unknown. Base quality data are lacking; no much larger clone is found one base away. What was sequenced was blood. Recombination connected TRBV12-3 or TRBV12-4 to TRBJ2-3; the D segment cannot be called with confidence. This TCR derives from a man in his late teens or twenties with Graves' hyperthyroidism. The nucleotide sequence reads as follows: TGTGCCAGCAGAGTCAAGAATAGCACAGATACGCAGTATTTT. Its translation is CASRVKNSTDTQYF.